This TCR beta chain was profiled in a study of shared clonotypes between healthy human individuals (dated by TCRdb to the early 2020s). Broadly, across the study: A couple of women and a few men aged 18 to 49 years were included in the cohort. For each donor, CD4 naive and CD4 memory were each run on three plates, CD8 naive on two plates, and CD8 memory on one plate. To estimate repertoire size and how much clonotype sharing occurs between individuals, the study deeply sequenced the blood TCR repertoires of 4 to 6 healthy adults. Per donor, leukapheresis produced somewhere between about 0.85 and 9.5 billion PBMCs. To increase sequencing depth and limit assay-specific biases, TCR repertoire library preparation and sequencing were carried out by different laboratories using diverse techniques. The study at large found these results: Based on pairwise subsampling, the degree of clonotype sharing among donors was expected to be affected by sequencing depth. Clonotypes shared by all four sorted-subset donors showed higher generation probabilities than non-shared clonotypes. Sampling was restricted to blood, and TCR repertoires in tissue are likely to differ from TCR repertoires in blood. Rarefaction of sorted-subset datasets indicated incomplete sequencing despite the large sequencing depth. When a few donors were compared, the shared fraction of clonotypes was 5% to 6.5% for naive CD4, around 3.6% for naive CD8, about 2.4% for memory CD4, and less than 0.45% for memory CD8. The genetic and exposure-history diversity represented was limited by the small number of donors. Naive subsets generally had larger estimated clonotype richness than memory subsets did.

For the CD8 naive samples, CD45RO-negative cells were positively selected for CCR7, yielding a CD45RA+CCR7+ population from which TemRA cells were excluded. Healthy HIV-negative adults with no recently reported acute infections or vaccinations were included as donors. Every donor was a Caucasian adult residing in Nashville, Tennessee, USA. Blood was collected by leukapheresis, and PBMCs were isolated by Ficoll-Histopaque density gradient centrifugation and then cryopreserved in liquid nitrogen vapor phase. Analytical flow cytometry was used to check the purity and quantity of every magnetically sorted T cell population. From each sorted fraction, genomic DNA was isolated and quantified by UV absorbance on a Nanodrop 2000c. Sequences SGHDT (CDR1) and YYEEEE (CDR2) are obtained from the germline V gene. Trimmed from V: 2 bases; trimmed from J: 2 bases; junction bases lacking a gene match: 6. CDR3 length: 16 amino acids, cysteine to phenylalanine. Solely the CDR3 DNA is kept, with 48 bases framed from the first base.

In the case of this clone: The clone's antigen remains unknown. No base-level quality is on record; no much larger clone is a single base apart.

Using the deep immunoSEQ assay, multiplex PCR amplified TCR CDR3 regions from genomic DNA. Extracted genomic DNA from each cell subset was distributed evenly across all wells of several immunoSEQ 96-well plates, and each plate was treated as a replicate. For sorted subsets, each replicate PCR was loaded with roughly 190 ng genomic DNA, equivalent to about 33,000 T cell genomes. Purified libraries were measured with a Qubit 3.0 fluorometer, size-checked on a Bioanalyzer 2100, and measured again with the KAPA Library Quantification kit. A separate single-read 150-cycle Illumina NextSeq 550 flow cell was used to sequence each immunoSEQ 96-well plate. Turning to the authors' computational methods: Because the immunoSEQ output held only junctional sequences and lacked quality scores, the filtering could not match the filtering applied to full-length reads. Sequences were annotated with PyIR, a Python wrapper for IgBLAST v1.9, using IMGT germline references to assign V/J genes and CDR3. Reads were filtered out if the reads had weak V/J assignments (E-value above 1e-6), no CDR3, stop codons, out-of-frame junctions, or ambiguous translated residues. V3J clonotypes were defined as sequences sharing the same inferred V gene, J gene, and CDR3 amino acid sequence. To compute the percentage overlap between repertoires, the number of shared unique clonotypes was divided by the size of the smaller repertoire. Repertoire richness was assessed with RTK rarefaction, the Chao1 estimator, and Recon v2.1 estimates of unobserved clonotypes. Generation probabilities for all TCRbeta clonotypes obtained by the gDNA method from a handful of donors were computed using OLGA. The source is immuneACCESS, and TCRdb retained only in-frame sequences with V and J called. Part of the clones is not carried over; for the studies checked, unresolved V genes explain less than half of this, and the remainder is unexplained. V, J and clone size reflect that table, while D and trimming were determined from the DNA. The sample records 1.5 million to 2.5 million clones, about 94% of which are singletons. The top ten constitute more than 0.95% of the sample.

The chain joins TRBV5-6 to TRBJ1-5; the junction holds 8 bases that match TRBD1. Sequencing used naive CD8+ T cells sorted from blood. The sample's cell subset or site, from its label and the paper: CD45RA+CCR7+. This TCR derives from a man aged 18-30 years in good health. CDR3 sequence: CASSFGQGTGNQPQHF. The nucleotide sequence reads TGTGCCAGCAGCTTCGGACAGGGAACGGGCAATCAGCCCCAGCATTTT.